This T cell receptor beta chain derives from a study of T cells after yellow fever vaccination. The wider study: The fractions with low cell numbers were processed using SMART-Seq v4 Ultra Low Input. General study results and limits: Abundant clonotypes from the bulk population could have been carried over as contaminants into FACS-sorted repertoires. Clones from primary vaccination mostly reappeared after the booster (around 97% CD4, less than 90% CD8).

Template switching with 5'RACE generated the TCR cDNA and added a universal primer site and UMIs. One entry per CDR3 protein results from TCRdb running MiXCR on the 5' RACE reads. The data contain over 150,000 distinct CDR3 sequences, 6.2% of them singletons. Germline CDR1 and CDR2: SGHVS and FNYEAQ. The CDR3 contains 19 residues. J lost 0 bases, V lost 4 bases, and 13 bases had no gene match. This clonotype showed up many times. Its target is unknown. This chain connects TRBV7-6 to TRBJ2-4; TRBD2 matches at 9 bases. The specimen was CD4+ T cells sorted from PBMCs, collected on the day of the first yellow fever vaccination. The sequence derives from a man aged 18 to 30 who received the YFV17D yellow fever vaccine. CDR3: CASSWKRGDHLIAKNIQYF. The CDR3 nucleotides are TGTGCCAGCAGCTGGAAGCGGGGGGACCACCTTATAGCCAAAAACATTCAGTACTTC.